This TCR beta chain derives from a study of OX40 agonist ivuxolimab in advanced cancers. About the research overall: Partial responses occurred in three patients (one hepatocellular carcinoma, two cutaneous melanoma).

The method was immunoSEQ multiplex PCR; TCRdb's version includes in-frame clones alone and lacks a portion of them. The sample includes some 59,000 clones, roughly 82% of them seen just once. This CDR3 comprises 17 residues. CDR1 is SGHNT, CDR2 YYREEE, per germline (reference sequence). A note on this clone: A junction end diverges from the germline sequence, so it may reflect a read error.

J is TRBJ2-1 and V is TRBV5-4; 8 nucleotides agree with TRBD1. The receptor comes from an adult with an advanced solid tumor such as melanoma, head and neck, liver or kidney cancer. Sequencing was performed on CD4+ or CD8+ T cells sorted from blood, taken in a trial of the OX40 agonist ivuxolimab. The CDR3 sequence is CASSQVPGPGGWGEQFF. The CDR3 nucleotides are TGCGCCAGCAGCCAAGTCCCGGGACCAGGGGGCTGGGGTGAGCAGTTCTTC. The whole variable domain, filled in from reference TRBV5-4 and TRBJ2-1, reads ETGVTQSPTHLIKTRGQQVTLRCSSQSGHNTVSWYQQALGQGPQFIFQYYREEENGRGNFPPRFSGLQFPNYSSELNVNALELDDSALYLCASSQVPGPGGWGEQFFGPGTRLTVL.